Each of the 7 T cell receptor beta chains below was sequenced from the same sample in a study of technical replicates of blood from several donors. The assay was immunoSEQ multiplex PCR, and TCRdb's table has in-frame clones only and misses some. The sample holds about 94,000 clones, approximately 95% seen once. The material sequenced was T cells isolated from PBMCs. The receptors were gathered from a human donor in good health.

The chain couples TRBV29-1 to TRBJ2-1, with 8 bases that match TRBD2. J gave up 3 bases and V 6 bases, and 10 bases lay outside the gene matches. The CDR3 is 15 amino acids. From germline, CDR1 is SQVTM and CDR2 ANQGSEA. CDR3 protein: CSVEIRTSFYNEQFF. CDR3 sequence (DNA): TGCAGCGTAGAAATCCGGACTAGCTTCTACAATGAGCAGTTCTTC.

This sequence joins TRBV10-2 and TRBJ1-4; tentative D call: TRBD1 (6 bases). V was trimmed by 0 bases and J by 4 bases, leaving 12 bases between them. This CDR3 comprises 16 residues. CDR1 is WSHSY and CDR2 is SAAADI in the germline V gene. The CDR3 DNA sequence: TGCGCCAGCAGTGAGTCGAGGACAGTCTTTAATGAAAAACTGTTTTTT. Residues: CASSESRTVFNEKLFF.

This clone was recorded a few times. The V gene is TRBV9, the J gene TRBJ2-2; 12 bases align to TRBD1. The CDR3 spans 16 residues. The V and J ends lost 2 bases and 7 bases, in that order; junction bases with no gene match: 6. In germline, CDR1 is SGDLS, CDR2 YYNGEE. CDR3 DNA: TGTGCCAGCAGCGTCGGGACAGGGGGCTTAGGCGGGGAGCTGTTTTTT. Translated, it gives CASSVGTGGLGGELFF.

The genes are TRBV5-4 and TRBJ2-2; TRBD2 aligns across 9 bases. The CDR3 runs 16 residues. CDR1 and CDR2 from the germline V gene are SGHNT and YYREEE (reference sequence). V shed 2 bases, J shed 3 bases, and the junction held 5 bases outside the gene matches. The CDR3 region has the DNA TGTGCCAGCAGCTTATACCGCGGGAGGGACACCGGGGAGCTGTTTTTT. As protein: CASSLYRGRDTGELFF.

The chain couples TRBV16 to TRBJ1-2, with 7 positions matching TRBD1. The CDR3 runs 13 residues. V lost 7 bases, J lost 9 bases, and 11 bases stayed unmatched. Germline CDR1 and CDR2: KGHSY and FQNENV. The CDR3 loop reads CASTQGERVRYTF. The CDR3 region has the DNA TGTGCCAGCACCCAGGGGGAGCGGGTCCGCTACACCTTC.

In its sample, this clone was seen a few times. The chain carries TRBV19 and TRBJ2-7, with D maybe TRBD2 (5 bases). Germline loops: CDR1 LNHDA, CDR2 SQIVND (reference sequence). The length of the CDR3 is 13 residues. Deletions cut 4 bases from V and 5 bases from J, with 12 bases between. CDR3 coding DNA: TGTGCCAGTAGTACCCGACTGGGAGACGAGCAGTACTTC. Residues: CASSTRLGDEQYF.

This chain links TRBV30 with TRBJ2-5; 16 bases align to TRBD2. CDR3 length: 16 amino acids. Germline lookup yields CDR1 GTSNPN and CDR2 SVGIG (reference sequence). The DNA of the CDR3 is TGTGCTATCCTTGGGACTAGCGGGAGGGCCAAAGAGACCCAGTACTTC. Protein: CAILGTSGRAKETQYF.